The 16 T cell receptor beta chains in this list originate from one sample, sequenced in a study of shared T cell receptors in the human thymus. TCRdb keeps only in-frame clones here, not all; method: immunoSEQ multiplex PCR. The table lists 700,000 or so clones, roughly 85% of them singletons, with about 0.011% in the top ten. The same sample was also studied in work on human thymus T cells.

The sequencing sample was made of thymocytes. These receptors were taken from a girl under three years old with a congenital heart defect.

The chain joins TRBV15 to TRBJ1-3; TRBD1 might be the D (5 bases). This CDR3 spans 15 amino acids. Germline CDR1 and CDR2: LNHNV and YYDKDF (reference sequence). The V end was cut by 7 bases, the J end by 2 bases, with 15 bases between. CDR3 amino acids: CATTLRQNPGNTIYF. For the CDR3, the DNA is TGTGCCACCACCTTGAGACAGAACCCTGGAAACACCATATATTTT.

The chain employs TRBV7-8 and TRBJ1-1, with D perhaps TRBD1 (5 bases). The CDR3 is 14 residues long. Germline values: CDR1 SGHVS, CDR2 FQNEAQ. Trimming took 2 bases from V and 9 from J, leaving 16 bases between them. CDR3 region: CASSLSLAGGKAFF. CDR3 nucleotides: TGTGCCAGCAGCTTATCTTTGGCCGGGGGTAAAGCTTTCTTT.

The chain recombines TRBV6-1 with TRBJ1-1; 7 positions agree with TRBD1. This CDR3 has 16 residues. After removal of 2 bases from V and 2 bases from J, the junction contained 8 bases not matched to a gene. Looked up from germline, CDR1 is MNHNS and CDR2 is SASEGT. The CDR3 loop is CASSEPYHRGNTEAFF. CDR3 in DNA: TGTGCCAGCAGTGAACCCTACCACAGGGGAAACACTGAAGCTTTCTTT.

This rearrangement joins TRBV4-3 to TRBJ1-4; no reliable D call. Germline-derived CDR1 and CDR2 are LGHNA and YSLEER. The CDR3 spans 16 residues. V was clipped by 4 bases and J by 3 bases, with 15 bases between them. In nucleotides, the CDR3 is TGCGCCAGCAGCCCCACATCACCCGGGTCTAATGAAAAACTGTTTTTT. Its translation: CASSPTSPGSNEKLFF.

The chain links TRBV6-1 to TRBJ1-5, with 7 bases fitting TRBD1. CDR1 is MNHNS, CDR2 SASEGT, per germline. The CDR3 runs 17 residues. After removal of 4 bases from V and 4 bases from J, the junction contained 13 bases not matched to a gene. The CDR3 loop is CASSGDRVTITNQPQHF. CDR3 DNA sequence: TGTGCCAGCAGTGGAGACAGGGTGACAATAACTAATCAGCCCCAGCATTTT.

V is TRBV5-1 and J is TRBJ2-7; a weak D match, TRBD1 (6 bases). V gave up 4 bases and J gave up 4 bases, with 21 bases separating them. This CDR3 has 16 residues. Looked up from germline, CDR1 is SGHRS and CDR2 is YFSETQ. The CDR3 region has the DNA TGCGCCAGCAGCATGTTTCCGGGACAAGTCTATTACGAGCAGTACTTC. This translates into CASSMFPGQVYYEQYF.

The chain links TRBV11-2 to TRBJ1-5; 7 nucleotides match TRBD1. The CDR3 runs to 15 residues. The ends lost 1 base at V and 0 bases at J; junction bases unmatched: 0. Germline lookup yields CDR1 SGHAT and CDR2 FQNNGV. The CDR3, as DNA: TGTGCCAGCAGCTTAGGGACAGGTAGCAATCAGCCCCAGCATTTT. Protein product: CASSLGTGSNQPQHF.

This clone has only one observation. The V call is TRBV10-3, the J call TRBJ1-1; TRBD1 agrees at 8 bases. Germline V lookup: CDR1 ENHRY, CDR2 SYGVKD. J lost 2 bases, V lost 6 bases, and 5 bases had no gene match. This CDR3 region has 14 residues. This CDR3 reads CAIRLTGENTEAFF. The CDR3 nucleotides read TGTGCCATCAGGCTGACAGGGGAAAACACTGAAGCTTTCTTT.

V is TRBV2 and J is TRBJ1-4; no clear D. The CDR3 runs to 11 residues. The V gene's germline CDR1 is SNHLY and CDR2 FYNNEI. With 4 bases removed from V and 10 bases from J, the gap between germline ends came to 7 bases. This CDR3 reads CASSVGGKLFF. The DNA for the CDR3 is TGTGCCAGCAGTGTCGGCGGAAAACTGTTTTTT. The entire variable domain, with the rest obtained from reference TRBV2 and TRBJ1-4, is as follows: EPEVTQTPSHQVTQMGQEVILRCVPISNHLYFYWYRQILGQKVEFLVSFYNNEISEKSEIFDDQFSVERPDGSNFTLKIRSTKLEDSAMYFCASSVGGKLFFGSGTQLSVL.

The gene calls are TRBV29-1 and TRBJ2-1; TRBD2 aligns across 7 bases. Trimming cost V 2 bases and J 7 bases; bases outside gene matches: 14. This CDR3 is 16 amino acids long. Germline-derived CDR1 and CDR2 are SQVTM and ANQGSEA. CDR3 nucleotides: TGCAGCGTTGAATTAGTTCATGGGGGGAGGGGTAATGAGCAGTTCTTC. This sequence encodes CSVELVHGGRGNEQFF.

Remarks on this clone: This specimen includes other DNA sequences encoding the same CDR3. As DNA, the CDR3 is TGTGCCAGCAGCTCTGCTTTTTGGGAACGACGGGACAGGCACTATAGCAATCAGCCCCAGCATTTT. It specifies CASSSAFWERRDRHYSNQPQHF. The gene calls are TRBV7-8 and TRBJ1-5, with 8 bases matching TRBD1. Germline CDR1 and CDR2: SGHVS and FQNEAQ. This CDR3 region has 22 residues. Trimming removed 4 bases from V and 0 bases from J; junction bases left unmatched: 23.

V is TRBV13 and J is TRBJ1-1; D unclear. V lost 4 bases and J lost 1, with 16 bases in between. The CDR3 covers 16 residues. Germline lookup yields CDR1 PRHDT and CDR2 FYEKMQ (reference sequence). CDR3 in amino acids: CASSCQPGSANTEAFF. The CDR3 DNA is TGTGCCAGCAGCTGTCAACCCGGGTCCGCGAACACTGAAGCTTTCTTT. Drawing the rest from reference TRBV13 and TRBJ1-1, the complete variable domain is AAGVIQSPRHLIKEKRETATLKCYPIPRHDTVYWYQQGPGQDPQFLISFYEKMQSDKGSIPDRFSAQQFSDYHSELNMSSLELGDSALYFCASSCQPGSANTEAFFGQGTRLTVV.

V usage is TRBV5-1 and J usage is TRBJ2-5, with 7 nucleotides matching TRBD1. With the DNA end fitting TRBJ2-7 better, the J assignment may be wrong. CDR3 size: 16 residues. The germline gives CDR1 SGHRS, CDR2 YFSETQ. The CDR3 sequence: CASSLKDRIPDYEQYF. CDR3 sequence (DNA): TGCGCCAGCAGCTTGAAGGACAGGATACCTGATTACGAGCAGTACTTC.

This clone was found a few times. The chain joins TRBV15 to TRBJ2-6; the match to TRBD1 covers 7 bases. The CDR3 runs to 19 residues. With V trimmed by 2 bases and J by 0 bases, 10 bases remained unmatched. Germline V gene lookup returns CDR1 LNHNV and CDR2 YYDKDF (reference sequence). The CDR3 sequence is CATSRKRGGQASGANVLTF. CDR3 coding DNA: TGTGCCACCAGCAGAAAGAGGGGTGGACAGGCCTCTGGGGCCAACGTCCTGACTTTC.

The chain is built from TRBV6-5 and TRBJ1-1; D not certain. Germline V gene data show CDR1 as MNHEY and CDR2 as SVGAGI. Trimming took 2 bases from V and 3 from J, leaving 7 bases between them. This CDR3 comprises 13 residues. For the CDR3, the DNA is TGTGCCAGCAGTTACGTCGGGGACACTGAAGCTTTCTTT. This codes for CASSYVGDTEAFF.

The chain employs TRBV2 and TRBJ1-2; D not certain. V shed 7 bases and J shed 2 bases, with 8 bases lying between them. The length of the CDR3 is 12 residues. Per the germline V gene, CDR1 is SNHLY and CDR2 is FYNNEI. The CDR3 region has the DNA TGTGCCAGCAAACAGATAAACTATGGCTACACCTTC. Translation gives CASKQINYGYTF.